This T cell receptor beta chain is from a study of spatial heterogeneity in lung cancer. Broader study findings: Tracking of tumor mutation counts was seen in expanded intratumoral alpha and beta TCR counts.

Specified time point: sample taken at primary tumor resection. This clonotype came up many times. Its antigen is currently unknown. The library was designed around alpha chains, so this beta chain is a stray read whose abundance carries little weight. The CDR3 loop spans 16 amino acids. Germline V gene data show CDR1 as KGHSH and CDR2 as LQKENI. J lost 0 bases, V lost 4 bases, and 6 bases had no gene match. Via MiXCR, TCRdb re-called the 5' RACE reads, giving one row per CDR3 protein. This repertoire shows fewer than 6,500 distinct CDR3 sequences, about 7.7% found once; its top ten account for 25% to 30%.

This sample comprised lung tumor tissue, obtained at surgery. The chain couples TRBV18 to TRBJ1-1; 9 bases agree with TRBD1. This sequence originates from a female donor with early-stage non-small cell lung cancer. This chain's CDR3 is CASSLGTGRVNTEAFF. For the CDR3, the DNA is TGTGCCAGCTCACTCGGGACAGGGAGGGTGAACACTGAAGCTTTCTTT.